This T cell receptor (beta chain) is from a study of T cells in Graves' hyperthyroidism and ophthalmopathy. This clonotype occurred a few times. Antigen: not known. Template material for amplifying TCR beta CDR3 regions consisted of RNA transcripts. Primed by the HTBI set, a first-round RT-PCR was run on the TCR CDR3. MiXCR, run by TCRdb on the multiplex PCR reads, gives a single entry per CDR3 protein. Among approximately 300,000 distinct CDR3 sequences listed, roughly a fifth were seen once. Among ophthalmopathy patients, the Clinical Activity Score reached at least 3, the NOSPECS grade reached at least 4, and duration remained under 3 months. Exclusion of patients followed from uncontrolled infection, other autoimmune disease, pregnancy or lactation. Out of approximately 10 ml of fresh peripheral blood came the PBMCs. Germline V gene data show CDR1 as MNHEY and CDR2 as SVGAGI. The junction had 11 bases not matched to a gene; V was cut back by 0 bases and J by 4 bases. This CDR3 comprises 18 residues.

Study findings and constraints: A 13 V-J model separated ophthalmopathy from stable hyperthyroidism.

The sequenced material came from blood. This chain joins TRBV6-5 and TRBJ2-5, with TRBD2 matching 10 bases. The clonotype comes from a man in his fifties or sixties with Graves' ophthalmopathy. The CDR3 DNA reads as TGTGCCAGCAGTTACTCTCGGTCTAGCGGGAGTCTCGGAGAGACCCAGTACTTC. This translates into CASSYSRSSGSLGETQYF.